The 10 T cell receptor beta chains below all came from one sample that was sequenced in a study of CD4 T cells in relation to SARS-CoV-2 and coronaviruses. Only in-frame clones appear in the TCRdb table, and some are missing; sequencing was by immunoSEQ multiplex PCR. The table shows 15,000 to 20,000 clones, with about 80% occurring only once. Unexposed donor CD4+ T cells date from about 2011-2018, before the COVID-19 pandemic. After more than eight days of culture, CD4+ T cells were isolated. These receptors' targets are unknown. Source material: CD4+ T cells from PBMCs, cultured in vitro. These receptors all come from a human donor in good health.

V is TRBV3-1 (or the pseudogene TRBV3-2) and J is TRBJ2-5; the D is unclear. The CDR3 contains 14 residues. V was clipped by 1 base and J by 5 bases, with 11 bases between them. Germline V gene data show CDR1 as LGHDT and CDR2 as YNNKEL (reference sequence). CDR3: CASSQGPVRETQYF. In nucleotides, the CDR3 is TGTGCCAGCAGCCAAGGCCCGGTGCGGGAGACCCAGTACTTC.

The chain recombines TRBV5-1 with TRBJ1-5, with a weak D call TRBD1 (6 bases). CDR1 and CDR2 from the germline V gene are SGHRS and YFSETQ. The CDR3 has 17 amino acids. The V end was cut by 4 bases, the J end by 2 bases, with 19 bases between. The CDR3 loop is CASSPGDGDIGNQPQHF. The CDR3 DNA is TGCGCCAGCAGCCCCGGGGACGGGGACATAGGCAATCAGCCCCAGCATTTT.

Notes on this clone: A junction boundary mismatches the germline segment, possibly from a read error. The CDR3 sequence is CAISESAAVLFF. As DNA, the CDR3 is TGTGCCATCAGTGAGTCGGCGGCGGTACTCTTTTTT. The chain carries TRBV10-3 and TRBJ1-6; D gene uncertain. Germline CDR1 and CDR2: ENHRY and SYGVKD. This CDR3 comprises 12 residues.

This rearrangement joins TRBV3-1 (or the pseudogene TRBV3-2) to TRBJ2-5; the D gene is possibly TRBD2 (5 bases). The ends were cut back, 1 base at V and 5 bases at J, with 5 bases in the middle. Germline V gene lookup returns CDR1 LGHDT and CDR2 YNNKEL (reference sequence). CDR3 size: 12 residues. CDR3 DNA: TGTGCCAGCAGCCAAGTAGCGGAGACCCAGTACTTC. Protein sequence: CASSQVAETQYF.

This clone was seen more than once but under ten times. The rearrangement links TRBV7-9 to TRBJ2-1; D remains unclear. The CDR3 is 14 amino acids. V lost 6 bases and J lost 0, with 9 bases in between. Germline values: CDR1 SEHNR, CDR2 FQNEAQ (reference sequence). In nucleotides, the CDR3 is TGTGCCAGCAGTCTTTATGGCTCCTACAATGAGCAGTTCTTC. Its translation is CASSLYGSYNEQFF.

This chain uses TRBV10-2 with TRBJ1-6, with D possibly TRBD1 on 5 matching bases. The CDR3 contains 14 residues. The germline V gene encodes CDR1 WSHSY and CDR2 SAAADI. The V end lost 8 bases, the J end lost 7 bases, and 15 bases lay between the germline ends. CDR3 loop: CASVPGTNNSPLHF. The DNA for the CDR3 is TGCGCCAGCGTCCCCGGGACCAACAATTCACCCCTCCACTTT.

The V call is TRBV3-1 (or the pseudogene TRBV3-2), the J call TRBJ2-2, with D perhaps TRBD2 (7 bases). V was trimmed by 4 bases and J by 7 bases, leaving 19 bases between them. Germline V gene sequence: CDR1 LGHDT, CDR2 YNNKEL (reference sequence). The CDR3 runs to 16 residues. DNA for the CDR3: TGTGCCAGCAGCCGCCTGAACGGGGGGCGCAACGGGGAGCTGTTTTTT. It yields the protein CASSRLNGGRNGELFF.

V is TRBV27 and J is TRBJ1-4; tentative D call: TRBD1 (6 bases). Germline V gene data show CDR1 as MNHEY and CDR2 as SMNVEV (reference sequence). V lost 6 bases, J lost 8 bases, and 16 bases lay in between. The CDR3 consists of 14 residues. This chain's CDR3 is CASSPNREEEKLFF. CDR3 in DNA: TGTGCCAGCAGCCCTAACAGGGAGGAGGAAAAACTGTTTTTT.

V gene TRBV5-4 combines with J gene TRBJ1-2; 10 bases match TRBD1. Losses at the gene ends were 4 bases for V and 4 bases for J; bases not matched to a gene: 13. This CDR3 region has 17 residues. Per germline, CDR1 SGHNT and CDR2 YYREEE (reference sequence). The CDR3 DNA is TGTGCCAGCAGCCATAAAACGACAGGGGGCATAGGCTATGGCTACACCTTC. Translated: CASSHKTTGGIGYGYTF. The full variable domain, completed using reference TRBV5-4 and TRBJ1-2, is ETGVTQSPTHLIKTRGQQVTLRCSSQSGHNTVSWYQQALGQGPQFIFQYYREEENGRGNFPPRFSGLQFPNYSSELNVNALELDDSALYLCASSHKTTGGIGYGYTFGSGTRLTVV.

V and J are TRBV6-4 and TRBJ2-7, with a weak D call TRBD2 (7 bases). Trimming cost V 8 bases and J 4 bases, with 15 bases left between them. Germline lookup yields CDR1 MRHNA and CDR2 SNTAGT. The CDR3 totals 13 residues. In nucleotides, the CDR3 is TGTGCCAGCGAGGGGGGGCTGAGGTACGAGCAGTACTTC. Translated, it gives CASEGGLRYEQYF.